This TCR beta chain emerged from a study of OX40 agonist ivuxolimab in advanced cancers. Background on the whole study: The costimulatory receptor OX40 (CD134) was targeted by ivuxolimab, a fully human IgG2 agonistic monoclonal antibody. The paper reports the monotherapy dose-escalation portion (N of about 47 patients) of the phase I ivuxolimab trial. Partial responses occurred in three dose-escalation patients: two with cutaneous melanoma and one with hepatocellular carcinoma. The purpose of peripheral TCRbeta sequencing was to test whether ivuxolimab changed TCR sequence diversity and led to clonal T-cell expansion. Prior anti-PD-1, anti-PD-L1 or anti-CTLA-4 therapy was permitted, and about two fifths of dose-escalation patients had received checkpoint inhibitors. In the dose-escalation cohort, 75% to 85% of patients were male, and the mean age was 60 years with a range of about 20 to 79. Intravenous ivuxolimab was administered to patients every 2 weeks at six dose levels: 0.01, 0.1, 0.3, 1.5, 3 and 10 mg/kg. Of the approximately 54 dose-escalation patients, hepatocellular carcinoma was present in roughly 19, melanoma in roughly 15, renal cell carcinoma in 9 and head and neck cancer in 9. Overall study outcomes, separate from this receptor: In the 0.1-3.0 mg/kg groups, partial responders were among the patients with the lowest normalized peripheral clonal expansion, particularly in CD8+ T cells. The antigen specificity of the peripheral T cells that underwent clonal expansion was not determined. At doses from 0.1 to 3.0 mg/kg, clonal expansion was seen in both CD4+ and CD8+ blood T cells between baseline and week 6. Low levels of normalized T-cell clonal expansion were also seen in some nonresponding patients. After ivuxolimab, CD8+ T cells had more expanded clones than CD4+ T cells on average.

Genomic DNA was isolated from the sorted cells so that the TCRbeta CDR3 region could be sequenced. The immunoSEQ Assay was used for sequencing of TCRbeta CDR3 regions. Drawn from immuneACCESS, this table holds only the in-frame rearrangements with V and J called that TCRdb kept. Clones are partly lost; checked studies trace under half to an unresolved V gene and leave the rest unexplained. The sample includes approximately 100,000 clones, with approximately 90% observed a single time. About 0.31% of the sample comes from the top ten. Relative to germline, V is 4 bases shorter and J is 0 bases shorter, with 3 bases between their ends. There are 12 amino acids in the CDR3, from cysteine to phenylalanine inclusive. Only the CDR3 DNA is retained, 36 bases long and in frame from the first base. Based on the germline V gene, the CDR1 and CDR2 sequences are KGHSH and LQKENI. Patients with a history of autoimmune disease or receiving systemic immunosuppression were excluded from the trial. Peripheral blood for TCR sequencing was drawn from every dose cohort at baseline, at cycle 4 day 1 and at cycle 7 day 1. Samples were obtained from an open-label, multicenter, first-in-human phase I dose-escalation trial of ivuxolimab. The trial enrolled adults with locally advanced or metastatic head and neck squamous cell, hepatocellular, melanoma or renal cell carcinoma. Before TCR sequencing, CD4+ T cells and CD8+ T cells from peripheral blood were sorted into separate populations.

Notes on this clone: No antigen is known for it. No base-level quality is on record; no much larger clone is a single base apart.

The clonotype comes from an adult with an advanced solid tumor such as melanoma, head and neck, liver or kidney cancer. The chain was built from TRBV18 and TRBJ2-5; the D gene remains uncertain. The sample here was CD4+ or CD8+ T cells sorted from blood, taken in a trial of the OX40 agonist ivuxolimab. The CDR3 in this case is CASSLYQETQYF. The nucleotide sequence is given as TGTGCCAGCTCACTGTACCAAGAGACCCAGTACTTC. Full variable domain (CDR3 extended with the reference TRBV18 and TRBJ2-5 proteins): NAGVMQNPRHLVRRRGQEARLRCSPMKGHSHVYWYRQLPEEGLKFMVYLQKENIIDESGMPKERFSAEFPKEGPSILRIQQVVRGDSAAYFCASSLYQETQYFGPGTRLLVL.